The 20 T cell receptor beta chains presented below share a single source sample, sequenced in a study of low-dose radiotherapy and immunotherapy resistance in tumors. Time point given: before trial treatment. With TRAV- and TRBV-specific primers, first-strand cDNA was made, covering the alpha and beta chains. With a V-primer adapter and a constant-region primer, TCRs were amplified for around 20 PCR cycles. TCRdb re-derived calls from the reads in MiXCR, one entry per CDR3 protein. The sample includes approximately 90,000 distinct CDR3 sequences, 9.4% of them seen just once. Sequenced material: PBMCs, taken before treatment. The receptor set was obtained from a male donor with prostate cancer.

This clonotype was recorded at least ten times. The DNA of the CDR3 is TGTGCCAGCAGTTACTCGTCGGATGAGCAGTTCTTC. It specifies CASSYSSDEQFF. This chain uses TRBV6-2 or TRBV6-3 with TRBJ2-1; D uncertain. The germline CDR1 and CDR2 sequences are MNHEY and SVGEGT. V lost 0 bases and J 8 bases, leaving 5 bases between the germline ends. This CDR3 contains 12 residues.

The CDR3: CASSPGTGLSYEQYF. The CDR3 DNA follows: TGTGCCAGCTCACCAGGGACGGGCCTCTCCTACGAGCAGTACTTC. This chain joins TRBV18 and TRBJ2-7; possibly TRBD1 or TRBD2 for D (5 bases each). With 2 bases removed from V and 0 bases from J, the gap between germline ends came to 11 bases. Germline CDR1 reads KGHSH; CDR2 reads LQKENI. The CDR3 has 15 residues.

In this sample, this clonotype turned up many times. The chain recombines TRBV3-1 with TRBJ2-2; possibly TRBD1 for D (6 bases). The CDR3 extends over 15 amino acids. V was pared by 3 bases and J by 3 bases, with 11 bases between. CDR1 and CDR2 from the germline V gene are LGHDT and YNNKEL (reference sequence). CDR3 nucleotides: TGTGCCAGCAGCCATCAGGGGTACTACACCGGGGAGCTGTTTTTT. Protein product: CASSHQGYYTGELFF.

This chain uses TRBV18 with TRBJ2-1; 7 positions agree with TRBD2. The germline V gene has CDR1 KGHSH and CDR2 LQKENI. The V and J ends lost 0 bases and 5 bases, in that order; junction bases with no gene match: 10. This CDR3 region has 17 residues. DNA for the CDR3: TGTGCCAGCTCACCACCCAAGGCGGGGGTATTAGACAATGAGCAGTTCTTC. This gives the protein CASSPPKAGVLDNEQFF.

Details on this clonotype: This likely came from a read error, as a far larger clone is one base away. The gene calls are TRBV13 and TRBJ2-3, with 12 bases matching TRBD2. The germline CDR1 and CDR2 sequences are PRHDT and FYEKMQ (reference sequence). The CDR3 length is 16 residues. The V and J ends lost 5 bases and 5 bases, in that order; junction bases with no gene match: 8. The CDR3 loop is CASSANRLAGVDTQYF. In DNA form, the CDR3 reads TGTGCCAGCAGCGCTAACCGACTAGCGGGAGTAGATACGCAGTATTTT. The entire variable domain, with the rest obtained from reference TRBV13 and TRBJ2-3, is as follows: AAGVIQSPRHLIKEKRETATLKCYPIPRHDTVYWYQQGPGQDPQFLISFYEKMQSDKGSIPDRFSAQQFSDYHSELNMSSLELGDSALYFCASSANRLAGVDTQYFGPGTRLTVL.

This clonotype was observed many times. The J gene is TRBJ2-3, the V gene TRBV20-1; D is uncertain. This CDR3 contains 15 residues. The germline CDR1 and CDR2 sequences are DFQATT and SNEGSKA (reference sequence). Trimming removed 7 bases at V and 4 bases at J, with 21 bases between. This chain's CDR3 is CSVPRGSGSADTQYF. CDR3 DNA: TGCAGTGTTCCTAGAGGATCTGGTTCGGCAGATACGCAGTATTTT.

As regards this clonotype: A far larger clone is only one base removed, so a read error is likely. This chain uses TRBV5-5 with TRBJ2-1; 9 bases line up with TRBD1. The CDR3 sequence is 14 residues long. Germline V gives CDR1 SGHKS, CDR2 YYEKEE (reference sequence). CDR3 sequence (DNA): TGCGCCAGCCGTCGGGACAGGGTGGACAATGAGCAGTTCTTC. Protein sequence: CASRRDRVDNEQFF.

This clonotype was recorded many times. The chain uses TRBV6-2 or TRBV6-3 and TRBJ2-5, with D perhaps matching TRBD1 or TRBD2 (5 bases each). The CDR3 extends over 14 amino acids. Germline CDR1 is MNHEY and CDR2 is SVGEGT. Trimming pared 4 bases from V and 5 bases from J, leaving 14 bases between. The CDR3 DNA sequence: TGTGCCAGCAGTTCGGGGCAAAACGGGGAGACCCAGTACTTC. It is translated as CASSSGQNGETQYF.

The chain is built from TRBV6-2 or TRBV6-3 and TRBJ1-1; maybe TRBD1 (6 bases). The CDR3 spans 13 residues. V lost 10 bases and J lost 5, with 17 bases in between. CDR1 and CDR2 from the germline V gene are MNHEY and SVGEGT. CDR3 coding DNA: TGTGCCACCCCCTCGAGGGGGAAGACTGAAGCTTTCTTT. It encodes CATPSRGKTEAFF.

This clonotype was counted ten times or more. The V and J genes are TRBV9 and TRBJ2-1; D is undetermined. CDR3 length: 12 amino acids. Trimming took off 4 bases at V and 5 bases at J, with 7 bases between the two ends. Germline V gene sequence: CDR1 SGDLS, CDR2 YYNGEE. DNA for the CDR3: TGTGCCAGCAGCTCTCAGGACAATGAGCAGTTCTTC. Residues: CASSSQDNEQFF.

In its sample, this clonotype was seen many times. V usage is TRBV14 and J usage is TRBJ1-2, with no clear D. V lost 2 bases and J lost 8, with 12 bases in between. This CDR3 has 13 amino acids. In germline, CDR1 is SGHDN, CDR2 FVKESK. The CDR3 is CASSQQRAGGYTF. CDR3 DNA sequence: TGTGCCAGCAGCCAACAGAGGGCAGGAGGCTACACCTTC. Supplemented by reference TRBV14 and TRBJ1-2, the full variable domain reads EAGVTQFPSHSVIEKGQTVTLRCDPISGHDNLYWYRRVMGKEIKFLLHFVKESKQDESGMPNNRFLAERTGGTYSTLKVQPAELEDSGVYFCASSQQRAGGYTFGSGTRLTVV.

This clonotype was found many times. The chain carries TRBV5-4 and TRBJ2-1; 7 positions match TRBD2. Germline V lookup: CDR1 SGHNT, CDR2 YYREEE (reference sequence). The CDR3 sequence is 16 residues long. Unmatched junction bases numbered 6, after V lost 1 base and J lost 2 bases. This CDR3 reads CASSLMAGATYNEQFF. CDR3 DNA: TGTGCCAGCAGCTTGATGGCGGGAGCAACCTACAATGAGCAGTTCTTC.

This clonotype has at least ten counts. The V gene is TRBV6-6, the J gene TRBJ2-6; 7 nucleotides align to TRBD1. Per germline, CDR1 MNHNY and CDR2 SVGAGI (reference sequence). V lost 6 bases to trimming and J lost 3 bases; unmatched junction nucleotides: 2. The CDR3 is 14 residues long. The DNA for the CDR3 is TGTGCCAGCAGCGCAGGGGGTGGGGCCAACGTCCTGACTTTC. The encoded protein is CASSAGGGANVLTF.

This clonotype was found many times. This chain joins TRBV6-2 or TRBV6-3 and TRBJ2-1; a possible D gene is TRBD2 (5 bases). CDR3 length: 16 residues. Germline CDR1 reads MNHEY; CDR2 reads SVGEGT. The V end lost 5 bases, the J end lost 3 bases, and 17 bases lay between the germline ends. Written as DNA, the CDR3 is TGTGCCAGCAGTGATTTTACGGCCGCGGGCTACAATGAGCAGTTCTTC. Its protein product is CASSDFTAAGYNEQFF.

This clonotype was picked up many times. J is TRBJ2-1 and V is TRBV30; 9 bases align to TRBD1. Germline V CDR1 and CDR2: GTSNPN, SVGIG (reference sequence). This CDR3 spans 14 amino acids. After removal of 4 bases from V and 2 bases from J, the junction contained 3 bases not matched to a gene. In nucleotides, the CDR3 is TGTGCCTGGACCGGACAGGGGACCTACAATGAGCAGTTCTTC. Encoded protein: CAWTGQGTYNEQFF.

CDR3: CASSPSLLWNEQFF. In DNA, the CDR3 is TGTGCCAGCAGTCCCTCCCTTTTATGGAATGAGCAGTTCTTC. This chain joins TRBV6-5 and TRBJ2-1; D call uncertain. The germline V gene has CDR1 MNHEY and CDR2 SVGAGI. Trimming cost V 5 bases and J 7 bases, with 15 bases left between them. The CDR3 has 14 amino acids.

This clonotype was observed many times. This rearrangement joins TRBV5-5 to TRBJ2-1, with a weak D call TRBD2 (5 bases). The V gene's germline CDR1 is SGHKS and CDR2 YYEKEE (reference sequence). CDR3 length: 16 amino acids. Between the trimmed V and J ends, which lost 3 bases and 3 bases, there was a span of 16 bases. CDR3 protein: CASSYVARVHYNEQFF. DNA for the CDR3: TGTGCCAGCAGCTACGTAGCGCGGGTACACTACAATGAGCAGTTCTTC.

This chain connects TRBV28 to TRBJ1-5, with D unresolved. The CDR3 length is 17 residues. Germline lookup yields CDR1 MDHEN and CDR2 SYDVKM. The V end was cut by 6 bases, the J end by 0 bases, with 18 bases between. The CDR3, as DNA: TGTGCCAGCAGCCCACCTCGAATCGGGATTAGCAATCAGCCCCAGCATTTT. Translated: CASSPPRIGISNQPQHF.

This clonotype was recorded many times. J is TRBJ1-4 and V is TRBV19; TRBD1 might be the D (5 bases). CDR1 is LNHDA and CDR2 is SQIVND in the germline V gene (reference sequence). V lost 9 bases, J lost 6 bases, and 23 bases lay in between. The CDR3 extends over 16 amino acids. The CDR3 spells CASRPIGTAADEKLFF. Written as DNA, the CDR3 is TGTGCCAGCCGACCAATCGGGACGGCAGCCGATGAAAAACTGTTTTTT.

The table lists this clonotype with many counts. The chain couples TRBV5-5 to TRBJ2-1, with a possible D match to TRBD2 (6 bases). The CDR3 consists of 15 residues. Between the trimmed V and J ends, which lost 5 bases and 0 bases, there was a span of 12 bases. Germline CDR1 reads SGHKS; CDR2 reads YYEKEE (reference sequence). As DNA, the CDR3 is TGTGCCAGCAGGAGGGACTCCAGCTCCTACAATGAGCAGTTCTTC. Translation: CASRRDSSSYNEQFF.